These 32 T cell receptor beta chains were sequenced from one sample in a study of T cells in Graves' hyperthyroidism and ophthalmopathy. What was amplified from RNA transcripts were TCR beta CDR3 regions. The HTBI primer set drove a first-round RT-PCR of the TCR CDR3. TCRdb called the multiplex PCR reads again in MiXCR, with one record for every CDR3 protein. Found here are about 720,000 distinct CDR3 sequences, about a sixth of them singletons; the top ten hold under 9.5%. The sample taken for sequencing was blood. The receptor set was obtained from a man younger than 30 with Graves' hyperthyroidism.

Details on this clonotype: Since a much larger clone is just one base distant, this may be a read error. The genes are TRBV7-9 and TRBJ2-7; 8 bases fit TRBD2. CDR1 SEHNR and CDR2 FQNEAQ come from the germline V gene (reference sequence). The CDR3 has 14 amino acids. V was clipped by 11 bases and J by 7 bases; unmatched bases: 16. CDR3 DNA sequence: TGTGCCTGGAGTGGCCTAGCGGGTGTACATGAGCAGTACTTC. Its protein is CAWSGLAGVHEQYF.

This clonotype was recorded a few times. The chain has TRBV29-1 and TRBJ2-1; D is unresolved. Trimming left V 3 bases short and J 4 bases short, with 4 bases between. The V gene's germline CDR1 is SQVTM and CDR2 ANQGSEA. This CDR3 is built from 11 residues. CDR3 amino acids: CSVDEYNEQFF. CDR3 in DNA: TGCAGCGTTGATGAATACAATGAGCAGTTCTTC.

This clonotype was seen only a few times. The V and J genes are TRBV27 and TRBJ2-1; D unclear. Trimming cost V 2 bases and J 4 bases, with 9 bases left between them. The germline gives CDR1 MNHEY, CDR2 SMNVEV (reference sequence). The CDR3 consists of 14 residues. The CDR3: CASSLVDPYNEQFF. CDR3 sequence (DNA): TGTGCCAGCAGTTTAGTGGACCCTTACAATGAGCAGTTCTTC.

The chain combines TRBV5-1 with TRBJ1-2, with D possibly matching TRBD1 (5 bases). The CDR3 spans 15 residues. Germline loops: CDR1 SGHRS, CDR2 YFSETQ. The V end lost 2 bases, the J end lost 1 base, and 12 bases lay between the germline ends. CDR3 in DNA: TGCGCCAGCAGCTTAAGGGACTCTCTTAACTATGGCTACACCTTC. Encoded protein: CASSLRDSLNYGYTF. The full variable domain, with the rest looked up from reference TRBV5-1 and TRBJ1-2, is KAGVTQTPRYLIKTRGQQVTLSCSPISGHRSVSWYQQTPGQGLQFLFEYFSETQRNKGNFPGRFSGRQFSNSRSEMNVSTLELGDSALYLCASSLRDSLNYGYTFGSGTRLTVV.

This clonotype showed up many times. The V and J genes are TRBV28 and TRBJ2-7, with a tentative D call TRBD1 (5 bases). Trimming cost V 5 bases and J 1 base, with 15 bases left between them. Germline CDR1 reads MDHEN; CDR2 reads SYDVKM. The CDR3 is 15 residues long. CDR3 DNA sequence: TGTGCCAGCAGTCCCCCCCCACAGGTTTCCTACGAGCAGTACTTC. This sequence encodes CASSPPPQVSYEQYF.

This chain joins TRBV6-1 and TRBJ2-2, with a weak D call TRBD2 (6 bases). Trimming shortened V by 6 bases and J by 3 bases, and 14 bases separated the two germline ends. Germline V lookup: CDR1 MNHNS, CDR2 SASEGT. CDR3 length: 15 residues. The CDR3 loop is CASSPGLGYTGELFF. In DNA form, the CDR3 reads TGTGCCAGCAGCCCGGGACTTGGGTACACCGGGGAGCTGTTTTTT.

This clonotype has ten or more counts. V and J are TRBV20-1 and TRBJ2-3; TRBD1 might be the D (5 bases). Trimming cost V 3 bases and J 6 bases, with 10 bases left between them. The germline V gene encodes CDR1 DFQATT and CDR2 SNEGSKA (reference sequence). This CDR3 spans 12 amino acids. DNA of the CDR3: TGCAGTGCTAGCCCAGGGTGGGATACGCAGTATTTT. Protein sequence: CSASPGWDTQYF.

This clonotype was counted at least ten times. Here the CDR3 reads CASSGVSTGETYEQYF. The CDR3 region has the DNA TGTGCCAGCAGTGGGGTCTCAACTGGAGAAACCTACGAGCAGTACTTC. The chain carries TRBV28 and TRBJ2-7; no clear D gene. Trimming removed 5 bases at V and 2 bases at J, with 19 bases between. The CDR3 covers 16 residues. The germline V gene has CDR1 MDHEN and CDR2 SYDVKM. Full variable domain (remainder filled in from reference TRBV28 and TRBJ2-7): DVKVTQSSRYLVKRTGEKVFLECVQDMDHENMFWYRQDPGLGLRLIYFSYDVKMKEKGDIPEGYSVSREKKERFSLILESASTNQTSMYLCASSGVSTGETYEQYFGPGTRLTVT.

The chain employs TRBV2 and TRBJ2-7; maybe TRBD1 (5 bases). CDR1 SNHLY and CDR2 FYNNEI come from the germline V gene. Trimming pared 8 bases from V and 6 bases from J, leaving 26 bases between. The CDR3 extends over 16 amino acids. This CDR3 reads CASLPAGLHGTLEQYF. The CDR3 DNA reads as TGTGCCAGCCTGCCGGCAGGGCTACATGGTACCCTCGAGCAGTACTTC.

CDR3 nucleotides: TGTGCCAGCAGGCAGGGTGTGTTAAATCAGCCCCAGCATTTT. Its translation: CASRQGVLNQPQHF. The chain joins TRBV6-1 to TRBJ1-5, with D possibly matching TRBD1 (5 bases). The V end was cut by 6 bases, the J end by 4 bases, with 13 bases between. The CDR3 runs 14 residues. Germline V gives CDR1 MNHNS, CDR2 SASEGT.

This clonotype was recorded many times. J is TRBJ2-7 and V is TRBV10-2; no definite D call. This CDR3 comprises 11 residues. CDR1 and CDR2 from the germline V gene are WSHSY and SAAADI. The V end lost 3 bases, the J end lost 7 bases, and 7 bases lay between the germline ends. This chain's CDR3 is CASSEGWEQYF. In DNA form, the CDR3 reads TGCGCCAGCAGTGAAGGCTGGGAGCAGTACTTC.

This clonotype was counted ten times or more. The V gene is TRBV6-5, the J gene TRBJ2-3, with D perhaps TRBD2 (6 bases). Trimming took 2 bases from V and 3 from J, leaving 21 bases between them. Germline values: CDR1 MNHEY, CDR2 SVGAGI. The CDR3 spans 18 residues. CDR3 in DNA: TGTGCCAGCAGTTACGGGGGAGTGGGGAGCGGGTCAACAGATACGCAGTATTTT. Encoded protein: CASSYGGVGSGSTDTQYF.

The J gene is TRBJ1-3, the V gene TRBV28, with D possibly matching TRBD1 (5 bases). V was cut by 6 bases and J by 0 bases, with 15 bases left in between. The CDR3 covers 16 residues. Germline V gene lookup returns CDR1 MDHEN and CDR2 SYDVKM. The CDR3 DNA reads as TGTGCCAGCAGCGGCCCGACAGATTACTCTGGAAACACCATATATTTT. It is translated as CASSGPTDYSGNTIYF.

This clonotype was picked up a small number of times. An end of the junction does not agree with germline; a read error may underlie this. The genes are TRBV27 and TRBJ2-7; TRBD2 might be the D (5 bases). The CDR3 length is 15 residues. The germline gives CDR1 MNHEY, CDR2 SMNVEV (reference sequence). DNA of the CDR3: TGTGCCAGCAGAAAGGCTGGACTGTCCTCCCACGAGCAGTACTTC. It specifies CASRKAGLSSHEQYF.

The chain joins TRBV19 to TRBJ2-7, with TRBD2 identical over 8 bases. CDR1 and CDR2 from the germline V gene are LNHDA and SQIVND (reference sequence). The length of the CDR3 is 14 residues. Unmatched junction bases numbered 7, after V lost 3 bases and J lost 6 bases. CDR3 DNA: TGTGCCAGTAGTATCGGGACTAGTCGGTTCGAGCAGTACTTC. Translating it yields CASSIGTSRFEQYF.

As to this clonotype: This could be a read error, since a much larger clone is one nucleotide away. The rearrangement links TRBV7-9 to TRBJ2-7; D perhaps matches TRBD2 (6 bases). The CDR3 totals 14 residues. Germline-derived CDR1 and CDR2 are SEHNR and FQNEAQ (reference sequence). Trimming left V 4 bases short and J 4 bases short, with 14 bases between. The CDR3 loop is CASSSIAVRYEQYF. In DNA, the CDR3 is TGTGCCAGCAGCTCCATAGCGGTGCGGTACGAGCAGTACTTC.

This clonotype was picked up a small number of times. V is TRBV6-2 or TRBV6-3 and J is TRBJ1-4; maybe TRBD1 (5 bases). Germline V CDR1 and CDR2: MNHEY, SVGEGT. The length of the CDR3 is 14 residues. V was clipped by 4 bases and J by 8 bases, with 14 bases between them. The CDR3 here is CASSSGTALEKLFF. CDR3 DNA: TGTGCCAGCAGTTCCGGGACTGCTTTAGAAAAACTGTTTTTT.

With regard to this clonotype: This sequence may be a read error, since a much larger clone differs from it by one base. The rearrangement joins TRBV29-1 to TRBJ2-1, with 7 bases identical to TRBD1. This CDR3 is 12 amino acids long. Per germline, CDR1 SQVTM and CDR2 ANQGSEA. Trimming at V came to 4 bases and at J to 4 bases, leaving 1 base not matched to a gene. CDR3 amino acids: CSVADRYNEQFF. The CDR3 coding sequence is TGCAGCGTTGCGGACAGGTACAATGAGCAGTTCTTC.

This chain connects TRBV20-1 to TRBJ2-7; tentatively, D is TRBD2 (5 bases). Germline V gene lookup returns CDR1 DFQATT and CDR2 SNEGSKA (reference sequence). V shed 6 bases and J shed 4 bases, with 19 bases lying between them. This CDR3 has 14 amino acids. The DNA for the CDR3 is TGCAGTGCCACGAGAGGCGGGTTCTGGTACGAGCAGTACTTC. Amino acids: CSATRGGFWYEQYF.

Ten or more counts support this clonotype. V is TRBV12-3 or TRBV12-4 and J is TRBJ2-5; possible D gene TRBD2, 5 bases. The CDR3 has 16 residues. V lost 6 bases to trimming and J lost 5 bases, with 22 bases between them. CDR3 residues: CASSHPSEGSAETQYF. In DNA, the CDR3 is TGTGCCAGCAGCCACCCTAGTGAGGGTTCGGCGGAGACCCAGTACTTC.

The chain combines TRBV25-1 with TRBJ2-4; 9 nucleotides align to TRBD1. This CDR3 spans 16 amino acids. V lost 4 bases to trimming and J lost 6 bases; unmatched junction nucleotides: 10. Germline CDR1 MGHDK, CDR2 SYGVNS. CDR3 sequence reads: CASSGWTGVGGNIQYF. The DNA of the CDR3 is TGTGCCAGCAGTGGATGGACAGGGGTAGGAGGAAACATTCAGTACTTC.

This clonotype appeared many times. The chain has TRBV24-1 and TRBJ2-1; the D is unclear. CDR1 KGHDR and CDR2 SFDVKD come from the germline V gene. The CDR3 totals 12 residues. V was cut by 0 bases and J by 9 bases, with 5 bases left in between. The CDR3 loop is CATSDLTFEQFF. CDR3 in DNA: TGTGCCACCAGTGATTTGACCTTTGAGCAGTTCTTC.

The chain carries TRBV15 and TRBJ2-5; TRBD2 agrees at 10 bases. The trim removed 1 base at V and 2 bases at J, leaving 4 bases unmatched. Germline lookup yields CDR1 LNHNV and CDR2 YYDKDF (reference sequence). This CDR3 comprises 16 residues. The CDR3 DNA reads TGTGCCACCAGCAGAGGGACTAGCGGATATCAAGAGACCCAGTACTTC. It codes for CATSRGTSGYQETQYF.

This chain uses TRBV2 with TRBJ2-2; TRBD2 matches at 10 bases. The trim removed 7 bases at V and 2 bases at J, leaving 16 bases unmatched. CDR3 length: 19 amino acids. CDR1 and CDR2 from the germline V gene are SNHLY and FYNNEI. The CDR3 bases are TGTGCCAGCATGGTAGGTCGGGCAGGACTAGCGGCAAACACCGGGGAGCTGTTTTTT. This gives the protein CASMVGRAGLAANTGELFF. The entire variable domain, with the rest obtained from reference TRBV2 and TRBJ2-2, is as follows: EPEVTQTPSHQVTQMGQEVILRCVPISNHLYFYWYRQILGQKVEFLVSFYNNEISEKSEIFDDQFSVERPDGSNFTLKIRSTKLEDSAMYFCASMVGRAGLAANTGELFFGEGSRLTVL.

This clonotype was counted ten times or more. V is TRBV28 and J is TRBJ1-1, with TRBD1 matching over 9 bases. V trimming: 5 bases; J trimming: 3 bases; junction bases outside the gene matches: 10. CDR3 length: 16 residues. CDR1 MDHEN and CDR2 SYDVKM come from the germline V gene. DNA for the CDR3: TGTGCCAGCAGTGGAACGGGACAGGGAGATGACACTGAAGCTTTCTTT. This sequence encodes CASSGTGQGDDTEAFF.

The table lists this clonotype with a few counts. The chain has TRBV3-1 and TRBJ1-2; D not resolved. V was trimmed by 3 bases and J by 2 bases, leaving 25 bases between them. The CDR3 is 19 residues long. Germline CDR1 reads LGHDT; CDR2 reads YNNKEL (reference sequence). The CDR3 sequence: CASSHTIGSLSGSNYGYTF. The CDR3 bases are TGTGCCAGCAGCCATACAATCGGGAGTTTAAGTGGCTCGAACTATGGCTACACCTTC.

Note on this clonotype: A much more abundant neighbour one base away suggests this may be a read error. The CDR3 loop is CASSLLGSIYERYF. CDR3 DNA sequence: TGTGCCAGCAGCTTACTGGGGAGTATCTACGAGCGGTACTTC. The V call is TRBV11-2, the J call TRBJ2-7; D may be TRBD2 (5 bases). CDR1 SGHAT and CDR2 FQNNGV come from the germline V gene. CDR3 size: 14 residues.

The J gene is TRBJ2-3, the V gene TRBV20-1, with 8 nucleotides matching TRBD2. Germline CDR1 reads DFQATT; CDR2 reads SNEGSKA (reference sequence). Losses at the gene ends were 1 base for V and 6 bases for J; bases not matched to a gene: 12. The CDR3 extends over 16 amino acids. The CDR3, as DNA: TGCAGTGCTAGAGGTCATGGGCGGGGGGCGGTGGATACGCAGTATTTT. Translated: CSARGHGRGAVDTQYF.

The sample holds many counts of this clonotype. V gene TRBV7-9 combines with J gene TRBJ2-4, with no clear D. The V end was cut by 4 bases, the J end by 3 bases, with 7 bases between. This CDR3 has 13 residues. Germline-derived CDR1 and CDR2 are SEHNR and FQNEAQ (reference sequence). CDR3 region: CASSSLSKNIQYF. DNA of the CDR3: TGTGCCAGCAGCTCCTTAAGCAAAAACATTCAGTACTTC.

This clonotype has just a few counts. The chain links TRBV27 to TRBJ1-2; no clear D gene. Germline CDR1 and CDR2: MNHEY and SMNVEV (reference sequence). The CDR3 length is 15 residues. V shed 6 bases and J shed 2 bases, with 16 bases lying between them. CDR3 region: CASSPWAGANYGYTF. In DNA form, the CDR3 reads TGTGCCAGCAGCCCCTGGGCCGGTGCGAACTATGGCTACACCTTC.

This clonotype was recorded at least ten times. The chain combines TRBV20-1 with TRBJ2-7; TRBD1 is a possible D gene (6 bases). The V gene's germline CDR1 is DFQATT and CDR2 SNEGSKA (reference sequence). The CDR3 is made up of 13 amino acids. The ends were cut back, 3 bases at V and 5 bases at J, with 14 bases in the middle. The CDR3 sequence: CSARGRGWDEQYF. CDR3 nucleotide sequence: TGCAGTGCTAGGGGCAGGGGTTGGGACGAGCAGTACTTC.

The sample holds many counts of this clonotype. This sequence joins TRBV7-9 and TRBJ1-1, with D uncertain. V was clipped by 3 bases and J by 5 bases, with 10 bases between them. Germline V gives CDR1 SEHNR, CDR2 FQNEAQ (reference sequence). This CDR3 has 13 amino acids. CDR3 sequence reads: CASSLSLQTEAFF. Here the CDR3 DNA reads TGTGCCAGCAGCTTGTCTTTGCAAACTGAAGCTTTCTTT.